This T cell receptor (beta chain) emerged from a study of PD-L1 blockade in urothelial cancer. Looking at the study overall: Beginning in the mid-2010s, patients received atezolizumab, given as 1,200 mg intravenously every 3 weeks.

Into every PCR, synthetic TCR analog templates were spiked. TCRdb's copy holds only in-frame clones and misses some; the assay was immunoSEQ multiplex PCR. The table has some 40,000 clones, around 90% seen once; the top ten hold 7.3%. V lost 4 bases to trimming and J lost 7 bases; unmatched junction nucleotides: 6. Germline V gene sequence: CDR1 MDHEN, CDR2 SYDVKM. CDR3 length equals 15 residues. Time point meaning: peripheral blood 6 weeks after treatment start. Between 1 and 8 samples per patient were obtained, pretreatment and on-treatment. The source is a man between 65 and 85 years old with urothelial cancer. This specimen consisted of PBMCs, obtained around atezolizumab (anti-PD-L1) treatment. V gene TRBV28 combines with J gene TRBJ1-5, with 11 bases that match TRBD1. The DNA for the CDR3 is TGTGCCAGCAGTTCGGCGGGACAGGGGGGCCAGCCCCAGCATTTT. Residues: CASSSAGQGGQPQHF.